This TCR beta chain was found in a study of shared clonotypes between healthy human individuals. The overall study: Three men and a couple of women, aged 18 to 49, were donors. Study findings and constraints: Richness estimates generally favored naive over memory subsets. Compared with clonotypes that all four donors shared, non-shared clonotypes had lower generation probabilities.

V lost 6 bases and J lost 3; bases outside the gene matches: 12. This CDR3 has 16 amino acids. From germline, CDR1 is SGHVS and CDR2 FQNEAQ. Repertoires were generated with immunoSEQ multiplex PCR, while TCRdb's copy carries only in-frame clones and drops some. The profile covers under 1 million clones, with 80% to 95% appearing a single time and nearly 25% taken by the ten largest. A single count supports this clone. The antigen remains undetermined. Terminally differentiated effector memory CD45RA+ cells were excluded by CCR7 positive selection of CD45RO-negative cells. This clonotype was sampled from a man younger than 45 in good health. The chain has TRBV7-8 and TRBJ2-7, with 9 bases lining up with TRBD1. Sequences were obtained from naive CD8+ T cells sorted from blood. The CDR3 spells CASRPTRGTGHYEQYF. The DNA for the CDR3 is TGTGCCAGCAGACCTACTCGAGGGACAGGGCACTACGAGCAGTACTTC.